The sequence of this TCR beta chain was determined in a study of shared clonotypes between healthy human individuals. Study results and caveats: Sharing across four donors was highest in naive CD4 (roughly 5%) and lowest in memory CD8 (about 0.4%).

From CD4+ cells came CD45RA+ naive and CD45RA-negative memory subsets. This clone was seen more than once but under ten times. No antigen is known for it. The length of the CDR3 is 13 residues. CDR1 is SNHLY and CDR2 is FYNNEI in the germline V gene. With V trimmed by 7 bases and J by 4 bases, 6 bases remained unmatched. Using immunoSEQ multiplex PCR, the repertoire was profiled, and TCRdb retains in-frame clones only, with some absent. The profile shows 600,000 to 750,000 clones, approximately 72% of them singletons. This receptor was taken from a young woman in good health. Material: memory CD4+ T cells sorted from blood. Subset meaning: CD45RA-negative fraction. This rearrangement joins TRBV2 to TRBJ1-2, with 7 bases matching TRBD1. The CDR3 loop is CASNRQGTYGYTF. The CDR3 bases are TGTGCCAGCAACCGACAGGGAACCTATGGCTACACCTTC.